The 17 T cell receptor beta chains below come from one sample, sequenced in a study of blood T cell repertoires in COVID-19. Produced via immunoSEQ multiplex PCR; TCRdb's table is partial and in-frame only. The data hold 300,000 to 350,000 clones, with approximately 88% observed a single time. The sample was PBMCs or T cells enriched from blood (not recorded which). The receptor set was obtained from a man aged 25-40 years who had recovered from COVID-19.

The chain is built from TRBV28 and TRBJ2-5; a weak D match, TRBD2 (6 bases). The V end was cut by 2 bases, the J end by 5 bases, with 9 bases between. Germline CDR1 is MDHEN and CDR2 is SYDVKM. This CDR3 region has 13 residues. DNA of the CDR3: TGTGCCAGCAGTTTAGCGGGGTTGGAGACCCAGTACTTC. It is translated as CASSLAGLETQYF.

The chain recombines TRBV19 with TRBJ1-2; 8 bases line up with TRBD1. V shed 7 bases, J shed 6 bases, and the junction held 13 bases outside the gene matches. The CDR3 is 15 amino acids. Germline V gene data show CDR1 as LNHDA and CDR2 as SQIVND (reference sequence). This chain's CDR3 is CASNRRAGTGDGYTF. CDR3 coding DNA: TGTGCCAGTAACCGCAGAGCCGGGACAGGAGATGGCTACACCTTC. Based on the CDR3 plus reference TRBV19 and TRBJ1-2, the full variable domain is DGGITQSPKYLFRKEGQNVTLSCEQNLNHDAMYWYRQDPGQGLRLIYYSQIVNDFQKGDIAEGYSVSREKKESFPLTVTSAQKNPTAFYLCASNRRAGTGDGYTFGSGTRLTVV.

As for this clone: Germline and junction disagree at one end, which may indicate a read error. The CDR3: CASSQPPLDRKVF. CDR3 nucleotide sequence: TGTGCCAGCAGCCAACCGCCACTAGACAGGAAAGTCTTC. The chain joins TRBV3-1 (or the pseudogene TRBV3-2) to TRBJ2-7, with D possibly being TRBD1 (6 bases). In germline, CDR1 is LGHDT, CDR2 YNNKEL (reference sequence). This CDR3 comprises 13 residues.

This clone was detected once. The rearrangement joins TRBV27 to TRBJ2-7; D may be TRBD1 (5 bases). The V end lost 2 bases, the J end lost 0 bases, and 8 bases lay between the germline ends. This CDR3 is built from 14 residues. Germline CDR1 reads MNHEY; CDR2 reads SMNVEV (reference sequence). CDR3: CASSLGARSYEQYF. CDR3 coding DNA: TGTGCCAGCAGTTTAGGGGCACGCTCCTACGAGCAGTACTTC.

This clone occurred a few times. The V call is TRBV7-6, the J call TRBJ2-7; D is uncertain. Germline V gene data show CDR1 as SGHVS and CDR2 as FNYEAQ. Trimming shortened V by 5 bases and J by 3 bases, and 11 bases separated the two germline ends. CDR3 size: 13 residues. In nucleotides, the CDR3 is TGTGCCAGCAGCCCCTTTGCAGGCTACGAGCAGTACTTC. Encoded protein: CASSPFAGYEQYF.

The gene calls are TRBV10-3 and TRBJ2-7, with D maybe TRBD2 (5 bases). Between the trimmed V and J ends, which lost 6 bases and 4 bases, there was a span of 16 bases. The CDR3 has 14 residues. CDR1 and CDR2 (germline): ENHRY, SYGVKD. Here the CDR3 DNA reads TGTGCCATCAGGGTGACGGAGTCGGGGTACGAGCAGTACTTC. This gives the protein CAIRVTESGYEQYF.

The rearrangement links TRBV15 to TRBJ1-1, with TRBD1 matching over 7 bases. Germline V gene data show CDR1 as LNHNV and CDR2 as YYDKDF (reference sequence). The CDR3 contains 15 residues. V lost 2 bases, J lost 0 bases, and 3 bases stayed unmatched. The CDR3 loop is CATSRQGGLNTEAFF. Here the CDR3 DNA reads TGTGCCACCAGCAGACAGGGGGGTTTGAACACTGAAGCTTTCTTT.

The chain couples TRBV25-1 to TRBJ1-2, with D unclear. The V gene's germline CDR1 is MGHDK and CDR2 SYGVNS. Trimming shortened V by 3 bases and J by 1 base, and 9 bases separated the two germline ends. This CDR3 comprises 14 residues. CDR3 loop: CASSEHSRNYGYTF. The CDR3 bases are TGTGCCAGCAGTGAGCACAGCCGTAACTATGGCTACACCTTC.

The chain couples TRBV5-4 to TRBJ2-3, with TRBD2 as a possible D gene (6 bases). V lost 2 bases and J lost 0, with 19 bases in between. The CDR3 has 18 amino acids. Germline V gene data show CDR1 as SGHNT and CDR2 as YYREEE (reference sequence). The DNA for the CDR3 is TGTGCCAGCAGCTTCGACGGGAGAAGCAAATCTAGCACAGATACGCAGTATTTT. It specifies CASSFDGRSKSSTDTQYF.

J is TRBJ1-2 and V is TRBV11-1, with 7 bases identical to TRBD1. The germline V gene encodes CDR1 SGHAT and CDR2 FQDESV (reference sequence). The CDR3 runs to 14 residues. Losses at the gene ends were 5 bases for V and 4 bases for J; bases not matched to a gene: 7. The CDR3 DNA sequence: TGTGCCAGCAGCCCCGCGGCAGGGGGCTATGGCTACACCTTC. It is translated as CASSPAAGGYGYTF.

V gene TRBV10-1 combines with J gene TRBJ1-1; 8 nucleotides line up with TRBD1. With V trimmed by 2 bases and J by 12 bases, 8 bases remained unmatched. The CDR3 extends over 13 amino acids. Germline CDR1 and CDR2: WNHNN and SYGVQD (reference sequence). CDR3 region: CASSERRTGPSFF. The CDR3 nucleotides are TGCGCCAGCAGTGAGCGCCGGACAGGGCCCTCTTTCTTT.

V and J are TRBV7-6 and TRBJ2-5; the match to TRBD1 covers 7 bases. The germline V gene has CDR1 SGHVS and CDR2 FNYEAQ. The CDR3 totals 16 residues. With 5 bases clipped from V and 2 bases from J, the junction kept 11 bases outside the gene matches. The CDR3, as DNA: TGTGCCAGCAGCGAACAACAGGGGCTGATACAAGAGACCCAGTACTTC. Protein sequence: CASSEQQGLIQETQYF.

This chain connects TRBV5-4 to TRBJ2-2, with TRBD2 matching over 8 bases. V was clipped by 6 bases and J by 3 bases; unmatched bases: 7. The germline CDR1 and CDR2 sequences are SGHNT and YYREEE (reference sequence). This CDR3 region has 15 residues. CDR3 amino acids: CASTSGGGHTGELFF. The CDR3 bases are TGTGCCAGCACCTCCGGGGGGGGCCACACCGGGGAGCTGTTTTTT.

The chain joins TRBV15 to TRBJ2-7; D gene uncertain. Germline lookup yields CDR1 LNHNV and CDR2 YYDKDF (reference sequence). The length of the CDR3 is 14 residues. V was clipped by 4 bases and J by 1 base, with 11 bases between them. CDR3 protein: CATSTQSFSYEQYF. The CDR3 nucleotides are TGTGCCACCAGCACCCAGTCGTTTTCCTACGAGCAGTACTTC.

The table lists this clone with a few counts. DNA for the CDR3: TGTGCCAGCAGTGAACAGGGCCCCCTTTATAATTCACCCCTCCACTTT. This encodes CASSEQGPLYNSPLHF. The chain links TRBV2 to TRBJ1-6; possibly TRBD1 for D (5 bases). Trimming pared 2 bases from V and 4 bases from J, leaving 12 bases between. Germline V gives CDR1 SNHLY, CDR2 FYNNEI. The CDR3 runs 16 residues.

The chain recombines TRBV11-2 with TRBJ2-5; weak D call: TRBD2 (5 bases). The germline CDR1 and CDR2 sequences are SGHAT and FQNNGV. This CDR3 has 15 residues. V was trimmed by 3 bases and J by 5 bases, leaving 16 bases between them. CDR3 in DNA: TGTGCCAGCAGCTTCGGGCCTAGCAAATGGGAGACCCAGTACTTC. This encodes CASSFGPSKWETQYF.

The rearrangement joins TRBV5-1 to TRBJ1-6; perhaps TRBD1 as D (6 bases). The V end was cut by 3 bases, the J end by 5 bases, with 15 bases between. Germline V CDR1 and CDR2: SGHRS, YFSETQ. The CDR3 covers 16 residues. CDR3 sequence reads: CASSSTGGGNNSPLHF. The CDR3 nucleotides read TGCGCCAGCAGCTCCACCGGGGGGGGCAATAATTCACCCCTCCACTTT. Full variable domain (remainder filled in from reference TRBV5-1 and TRBJ1-6): KAGVTQTPRYLIKTRGQQVTLSCSPISGHRSVSWYQQTPGQGLQFLFEYFSETQRNKGNFPGRFSGRQFSNSRSEMNVSTLELGDSALYLCASSSTGGGNNSPLHFGNGTRLTVT.